This T cell receptor beta chain stems from a study of blood T cell repertoires in COVID-19. Study as a whole: PBMCs, B-cell-depleted T cells, or T cells provided the cDNA or gDNA that made up the material.

Some clones are missing from TCRdb's copy, which holds only in-frame ones; the method was immunoSEQ multiplex PCR. The data contain 60,000 to 75,000 clones, approximately 91% of them seen just once; the ten biggest clones take up 1.6%. In germline, CDR1 is KGHSH, CDR2 LQKENI. Trimming took 3 bases from V and 8 from J; bases not matched to a gene: 12. The CDR3 extends over 16 amino acids. This chain links TRBV18 with TRBJ2-1; the match to TRBD2 covers 8 bases. The sample was peripheral blood. This receptor was obtained from a human donor in a cohort sampled during active COVID-19. CDR3: CASSPRTSPVPDEQFF. DNA for the CDR3: TGTGCCAGCTCACCTCGGACTAGCCCCGTCCCAGATGAGCAGTTCTTC.